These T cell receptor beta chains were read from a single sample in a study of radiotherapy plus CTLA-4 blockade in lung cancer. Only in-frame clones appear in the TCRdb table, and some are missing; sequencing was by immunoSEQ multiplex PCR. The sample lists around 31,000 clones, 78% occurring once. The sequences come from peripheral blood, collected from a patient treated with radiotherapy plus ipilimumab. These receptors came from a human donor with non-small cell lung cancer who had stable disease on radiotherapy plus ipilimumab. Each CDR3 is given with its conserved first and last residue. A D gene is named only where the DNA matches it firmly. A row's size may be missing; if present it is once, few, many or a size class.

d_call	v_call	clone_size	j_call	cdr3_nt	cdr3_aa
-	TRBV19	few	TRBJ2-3	TGTGCCAGTTCGGGACTTTCTAGCACAGATACGCAGTATTTT	CASSGLSSTDTQYF
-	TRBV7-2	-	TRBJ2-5	TGTGCCAGCAGCTTGCCGCGGCGGGGGCCGCAAGAGACCCAGTACTTC	CASSLPRRGPQETQYF
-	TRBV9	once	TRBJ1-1	TGTGCCAGCAGCCCACGAGGGATAAGGGCTGAAGCTTTCTTT	CASSPRGIRAEAFF
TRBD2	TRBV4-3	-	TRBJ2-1	TGCGCCAGCAGCCAAGATCCAGCGGGGGGTATCTCCTACAATGAGCAGTTCTTC	CASSQDPAGGISYNEQFF
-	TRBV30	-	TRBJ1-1	TGTGCCTCACAGTCAGTGAACACTGAAGCTTTCTTT	CASQSVNTEAFF
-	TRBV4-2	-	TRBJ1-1	TGTGCCAGCAGCCAAAACCGGGACCGAAATTTTTTCTTT	CASSQNRDRNFFF
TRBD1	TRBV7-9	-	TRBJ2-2	TGTGCCAGCAGCTCCGACAGGGGGCGCACCGGGGAGCTGTTTTTT	CASSSDRGRTGELFF
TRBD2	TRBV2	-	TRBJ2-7	TGTGCCAGCAGCGAGCTTAGCGGGGGATCCTACGAGCAGTACTTC	CASSELSGGSYEQYF
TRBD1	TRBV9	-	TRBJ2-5	TGTGCCAGCAGCGTAGGGGACAGGACTCAAGAGACCCAGTACTTC	CASSVGDRTQETQYF
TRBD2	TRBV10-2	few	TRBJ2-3	TGCGCCAGCAGACCGGGACTAACGCTTAGCACAGATACGCAGTATTTT	CASRPGLTLSTDTQYF
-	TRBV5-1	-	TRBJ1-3	TGCGCCAGCAGCCTCGATGGATGGTCCTATAGCTCTGGAAACACCATATATTTT	CASSLDGWSYSSGNTIYF
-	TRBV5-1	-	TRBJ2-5	TGCGCCAGCAGCTTAACGGGAAAGCTAGAGACCCAGTACTTC	CASSLTGKLETQYF
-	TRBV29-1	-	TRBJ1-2	TGCAGCGTTGAAGAACCCGGGGGCAGCGGCTACACCTTC	CSVEEPGGSGYTF
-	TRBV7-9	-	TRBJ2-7	TGTGCCAGCAGCTCTGTCGACGGGACCTACGAGCAGTACTTC	CASSSVDGTYEQYF
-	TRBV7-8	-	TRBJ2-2	TGTGCCAGCAGCTTAAACGGGGGCACCGGGGAGCTGTTTTTT	CASSLNGGTGELFF
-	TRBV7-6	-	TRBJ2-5	TGTGCCAGCAGCTCCCGGGAGACCCAGTACTTC	CASSSRETQYF
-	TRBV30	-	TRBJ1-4	TGTGCCTGGAGTGGGGCAGGGGCGGAAAAACTGTTTTTT	CAWSGAGAEKLFF
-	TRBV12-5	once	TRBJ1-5	TGTGCTAGTGGTGACAGTAGCAATCAGCCCCAGCATTTT	CASGDSSNQPQHF
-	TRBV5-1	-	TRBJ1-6	TGCGCCAGCAGATATCCCGGGGATAATTCACCCCTCCACTTT	CASRYPGDNSPLHF
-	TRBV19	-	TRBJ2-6	TGTGCCAGCCGCAGTCTCTCTGGGGCCAACGTCCTGACTTTC	CASRSLSGANVLTF
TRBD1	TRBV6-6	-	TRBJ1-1	TGTGCCAGCAGTCTAGCAATACAGGGGACTGAAGCTTTCTTT	CASSLAIQGTEAFF
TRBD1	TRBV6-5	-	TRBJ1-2	TGTGCCAGCAGTACGACAGGGGGTGGCTACACCTTC	CASSTTGGGYTF
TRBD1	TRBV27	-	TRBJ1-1	TGTGCCAGCACCCGACAGGGGGGGACTGAAGCTTTCTTT	CASTRQGGTEAFF
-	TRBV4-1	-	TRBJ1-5	TGCGCCAGCAGCCAAGAAAAAACTATTGTGCAGCCCCAGCATTTT	CASSQEKTIVQPQHF
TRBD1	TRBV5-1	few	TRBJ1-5	TGCGCCAGCAGCCCGGGACAGGGGGACAATCAGCCCCAGCATTTT	CASSPGQGDNQPQHF
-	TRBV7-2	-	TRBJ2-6	TGTGCCAGCAGCTTAGTCGGGACCCTGAGCTCTGGGGCCAACGTCCTGACTTTC	CASSLVGTLSSGANVLTF
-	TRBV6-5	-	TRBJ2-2	TGTGCCAGCACTGAGAGGGCAGGGAACACCGGGGAGCTGTTTTTT	CASTERAGNTGELFF
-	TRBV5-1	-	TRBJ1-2	TGCGCCAGCAGCTTGGCCACAGCCTTCTATGGCTACACCTTC	CASSLATAFYGYTF
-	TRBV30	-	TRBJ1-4	TGTGCCGCGGGGGGTGAAAAACTGTTTTTT	CAAGGEKLFF
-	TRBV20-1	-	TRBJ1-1	TGCAGTACCAGGACGGACACTGAAGCTTTCTTT	CSTRTDTEAFF
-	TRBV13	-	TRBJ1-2	TGTGCCAGCAGCTTAGGGGCAGGGCAAACTAACTATGGCTACACCTTC	CASSLGAGQTNYGYTF
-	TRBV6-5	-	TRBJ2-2	TGTGCCAGCCAGGTCAAAAGCCCTAGCACCGGGGAGCTGTTTTTT	CASQVKSPSTGELFF
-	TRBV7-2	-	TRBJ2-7	TGTGCCAGCAGCGGATTTGTGGACGAGCAGTACTTC	CASSGFVDEQYF
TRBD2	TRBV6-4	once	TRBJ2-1	TGTGCCAGCAGTGTACTAGCGGATAATGAGCAGTTCTTC	CASSVLADNEQFF
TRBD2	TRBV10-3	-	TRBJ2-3	TGTGCCACCACCCATGGCGGGGGGAGAAGGAATACGCAGTATTTT	CATTHGGGRRNTQYF
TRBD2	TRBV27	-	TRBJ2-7	TGTGCCAGCAAACCCCTACAGGCCCTTTTTGGAGCGGGGGACGACTACGAGCAGTACTTC	CASKPLQALFGAGDDYEQYF
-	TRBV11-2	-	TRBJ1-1	TGTGCCAGCAGCTTAGTTCTTCCCCGTGGCACTGAAGCTTTCTTT	CASSLVLPRGTEAFF
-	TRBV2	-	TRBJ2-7	TGTGCCAGCAGTGAGACAGTTACCTCCTACGAGCAGTACTTC	CASSETVTSYEQYF
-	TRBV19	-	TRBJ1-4	TGTGCCAGTAGTTCGGGGTTCTCAACTAATGAAAAACTGTTTTTT	CASSSGFSTNEKLFF
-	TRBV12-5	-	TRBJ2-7	TGTGCTAGTGGTTTGTCCGCCGGGCGATACGAGCAGTACTTC	CASGLSAGRYEQYF
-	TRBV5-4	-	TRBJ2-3	TGTGCCAGCAGCGCCTCCGGGACATCTAGCACAGATACGCAGTATTTT	CASSASGTSSTDTQYF
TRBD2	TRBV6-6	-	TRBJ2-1	TGTGCCAGCAGTTCGGGGACTAGCGGATACTACAATGAGCAGTTCTTC	CASSSGTSGYYNEQFF